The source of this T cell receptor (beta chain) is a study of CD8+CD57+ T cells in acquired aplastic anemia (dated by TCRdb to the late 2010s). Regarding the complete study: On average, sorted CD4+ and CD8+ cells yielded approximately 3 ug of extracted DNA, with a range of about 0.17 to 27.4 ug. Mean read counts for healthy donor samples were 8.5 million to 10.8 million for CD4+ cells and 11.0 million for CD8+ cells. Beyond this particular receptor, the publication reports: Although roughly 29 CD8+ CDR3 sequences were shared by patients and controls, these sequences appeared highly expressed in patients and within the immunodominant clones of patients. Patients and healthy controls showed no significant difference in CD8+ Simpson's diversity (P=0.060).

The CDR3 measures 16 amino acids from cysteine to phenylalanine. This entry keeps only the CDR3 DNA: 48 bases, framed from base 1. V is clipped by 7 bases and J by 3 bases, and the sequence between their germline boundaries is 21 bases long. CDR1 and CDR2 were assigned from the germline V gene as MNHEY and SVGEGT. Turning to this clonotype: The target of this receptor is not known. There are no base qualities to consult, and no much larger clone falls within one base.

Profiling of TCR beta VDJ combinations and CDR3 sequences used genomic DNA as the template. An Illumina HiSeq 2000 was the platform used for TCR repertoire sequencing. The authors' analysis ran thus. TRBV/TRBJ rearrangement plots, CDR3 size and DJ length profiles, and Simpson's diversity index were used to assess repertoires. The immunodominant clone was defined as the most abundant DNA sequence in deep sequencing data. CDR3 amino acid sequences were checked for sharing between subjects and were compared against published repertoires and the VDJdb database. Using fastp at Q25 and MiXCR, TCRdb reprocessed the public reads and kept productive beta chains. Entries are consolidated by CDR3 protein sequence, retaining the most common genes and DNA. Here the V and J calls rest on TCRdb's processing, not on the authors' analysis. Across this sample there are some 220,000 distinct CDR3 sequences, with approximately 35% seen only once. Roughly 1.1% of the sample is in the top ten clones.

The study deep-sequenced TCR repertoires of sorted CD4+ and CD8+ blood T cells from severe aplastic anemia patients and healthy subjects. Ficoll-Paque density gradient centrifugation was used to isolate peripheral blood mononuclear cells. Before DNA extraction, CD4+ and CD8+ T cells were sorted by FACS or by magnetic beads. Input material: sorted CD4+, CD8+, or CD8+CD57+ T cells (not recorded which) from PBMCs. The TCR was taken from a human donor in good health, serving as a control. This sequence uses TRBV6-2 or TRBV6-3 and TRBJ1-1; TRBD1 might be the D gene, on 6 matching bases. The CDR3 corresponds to CASNPVEGGQDTEAFF. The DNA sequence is TGTGCCAGCAACCCAGTGGAGGGGGGGCAGGACACTGAAGCTTTCTTT.